This T cell receptor (beta chain) stems from a study of beta chain features in type 1 diabetes listed by TCRdb under 2018. Looking at the study overall: Patients and healthy donors did not differ in mean age, gender distribution, total cell number or subset yield. Across all samples, some 110,000,000 sorted cells were examined, and cell number per subset correlated strongly with RNA yield. In the study, recently diagnosed type 1 diabetes patients and matched healthy donors were compared on the TCRB repertoires of their sorted circulating CD4+ T cell subsets. Whereas all 28 donors provided naive and central memory subsets, regulatory and stem cell-like memory subsets were isolated from just 8 patients and roughly eight healthy donors. Summary of the overall study and its limitations: Type 1 diabetes patients showed a moderate but significant shortening of TCRB CDR3 length in all four CD4+ subsets. At VDJ recombination sites, patients with type 1 diabetes made fewer insertions and deleted more nucleotides, a pattern implying thymic rearrangement abnormalities. Because cDNA rather than genomic DNA was sequenced, highly expressing activated cells could have been over-represented, although no difference in activation and CD3 levels was found between groups. Naive, central memory and regulatory TCRB repertoires appeared more similar among patients than among healthy donors. PCR might favor shorter templates, but patient and control samples were amplified and corrected together, so any skew would affect both groups equally. Because small numbers of individuals were included in the HLA sub-analyses, any influence of HLA type on TCRB rearrangement was left unresolved.

Each donor gave one peripheral blood draw, roughly 0.12 L on average, collected into heparinised tubes. Naive, central memory, regulatory and stem cell-like memory CD4+ T cells were sorted on a BD FACSAria II using a panel including CD45RO, CCR7, CD25, CD127, CD95 and CD27. All sorted populations exceeded 95% purity. PBMCs were isolated immediately by Lymphoprep density gradient centrifugation and stained directly without culture. Samples were stained and sorted in pairs, with one healthy donor and one patient per experiment, so that batch effects were minimized. V is cut by 0 bases and J by 6 bases, and the space between the germline ends is 17 bases. CDR1 is given as SGDLS and CDR2 as YYNGEE, both from the germline V gene. The CDR3 holds 16 amino acids from the cysteine to the phenylalanine. Of all the DNA, just the CDR3 is kept, 48 bases in frame from base 1. The entire isolated RNA was reverse transcribed using the High Capacity cDNA Reverse Transcription Kit, and thus expressed TCRB transcripts were sequenced. Naive, central memory and regulatory T cell samples underwent deep immunoSEQ sequencing, averaging roughly 3.3 million total reads per sample. After sorted cells were lysed in RLT buffer, RNA was extracted with DNase-treated RNeasy Micro or Mini kits, with the choice depending on cell number. To prevent cross-contamination, each cell subset was processed individually, whereas patient and healthy donor samples were processed jointly. The immunoSEQ multiplex PCR was used to amplify TCRB sequences from cDNA, generating 87-bp fragments that spanned the CDR3 region. The amplicons were sequenced using the Illumina HiSeq platform. Per the original workflow: Synthetic template baselines were used to correct PCR bias computationally, reads within Hamming distance 2 were collapsed together, and singletons that could not be merged were discarded. Reads were aligned to IMGT to assign V, D and J genes, CDR3 length, and insertions or deletions at six rearrangement sites. Within each subset, clonotype counts were normalized to sorted cell number, and only after that were true diversity and Gini coefficients computed with the tcR R package. Repertoire sharing was quantified using the overlap coefficient calculated on TCRB nucleotide sequences. As a proxy for the pre-selection repertoire, out-of-frame TCRB sequences from naive cells were analyzed. TCRdb retrieved this table from immuneACCESS and kept in-frame rearrangements only. Not all clones are present; in checked studies, unresolved V genes account for under half, and no reason is known for the remainder. Clonal size and the V and J genes are those of that table, whereas D and trimming came from the DNA. The sample data list about 280,000 clones, and about 15% of these were observed just once. The leading ten clones occupy approximately 0.015% of the sample.

This clone was found a few times. Its recognized antigen is unknown. Base qualities are not at hand, and no much larger clone is one base apart. The chain was built from TRBV9 and TRBJ2-3; the best D guess is TRBD2, with 5 bases matching. Sequencing was done on a sample of naive CD4+ T cells from blood. Interpreted using the paper, the cell subset or site label stands for: true naive CD4+ T cells. This sequence was found in a man between 18 and 35 years old with type 1 diabetes. Here is the DNA: TGTGCCAGCAGCGTAGCAGGTCTCGGGGTCGGGGATACGCAGTATTTT. The translation is CASSVAGLGVGDTQYF.